This T cell receptor beta chain was recorded in a study of shared clonotypes between healthy human individuals (dated by TCRdb to between 2020 and 2021). Background for the entire study: A couple of women and a few men aged 18 to 49 years were included in the cohort. Libraries were prepared and TCR repertoires were sequenced by different laboratories using diverse techniques, in order to increase sequencing depth and limit assay-specific biases. Between about 0.8 and 9 billion PBMCs per donor were obtained by leukapheresis. For each donor, CD4 naive and CD4 memory were each run on three plates, CD8 naive on two plates, and CD8 memory on one plate. The study deeply sequenced blood TCR repertoires of roughly five healthy adults to estimate repertoire size and the extent of clonotype sharing between individuals. Overall study results and their limits: Across four donors, approximately 4.9% of naive CD4, approximately 3.6% of naive CD8, about 2.3% of memory CD4, and 0.4% of memory CD8 clonotypes were shared. Because the study included a small number of donors, the genetic and exposure-history diversity represented was limited. Rarefaction of sorted-subset datasets indicated incomplete sequencing despite the large sequencing depth. Sampling was restricted to blood, and TCR repertoires in tissue are likely to differ from TCR repertoires in blood. Pairwise subsampling indicated that sequencing depth was expected to affect the degree of clonotype sharing among donors. Estimated clonotype richness was generally larger for naive than for memory subsets. Clonotypes shared by all four sorted-subset donors showed higher generation probabilities than non-shared clonotypes.

CD8 naive samples were obtained by positive selection for CCR7 among CD45RO-negative cells, yielding a CD45RA+CCR7+ population from which TemRA cells were excluded. Healthy HIV-negative adults with no recently reported acute infections or vaccinations were included as donors. All donors were Caucasian adults living in Nashville, Tennessee, USA. Blood was collected by leukapheresis, and PBMCs were isolated by Ficoll-Histopaque density gradient centrifugation and then cryopreserved in liquid nitrogen vapor phase. Purity and quantity of every magnetically sorted T cell population were checked by analytical flow cytometry. Genomic DNA was isolated from each sorted fraction and quantified by UV absorbance on a Nanodrop 2000c. A note on this clone: Its specific antigen is unknown. Base qualities are not recorded, but no much larger clone differs from it by a single base.

The CDR3 covers 17 residues, taking in both the cysteine and the phenylalanine. This entry keeps only the CDR3 DNA: 51 bases, framed from base 1. Per the germline V gene, SGDLS is the CDR1 and YYNGEE is the CDR2. V loses 2 bases, J loses 2 bases, and the germline ends lie 19 bases apart. Using the deep immunoSEQ assay, multiplex PCR amplified TCR CDR3 regions from genomic DNA. Extracted genomic DNA from each cell subset was distributed evenly across all wells of several immunoSEQ 96-well plates, and each plate was treated as a replicate. For sorted subsets, 150 to 250 ng genomic DNA, equal to 25,000 to 35,000 T cell genomes, was loaded into each replicate PCR. The purified libraries were quantified using a Qubit 3.0 fluorometer, sized with a Bioanalyzer 2100, and then quantified again using the KAPA Library Quantification kit. A separate single-read 150-cycle Illumina NextSeq 550 flow cell was used to sequence each immunoSEQ 96-well plate. In the paper's pipeline: Because only junctional sequences without quality scores were contained in the immunoSEQ output, filtering matching that applied to full-length reads could not be performed. Sequences were annotated with PyIR, a Python wrapper for IgBLAST v1.9, using IMGT germline references to assign V/J genes and CDR3. Reads were filtered out if the reads had weak V/J assignments (E-value above 1e-6), no CDR3, stop codons, out-of-frame junctions, or ambiguous translated residues. V3J clonotypes were defined by identical inferred V gene, J gene, and CDR3 amino acid sequence. Percentage overlap between repertoires was calculated by dividing the number of shared unique clonotypes by the size of the smaller repertoire. RTK rarefaction, the Chao1 estimator, and Recon v2.1 estimates of unobserved clonotypes were used to assess repertoire richness. For all TCRbeta clonotypes obtained by the gDNA method from several donors, generation probabilities were computed with OLGA. TCRdb carries this immuneACCESS record with in-frame sequences only. Its versions omit some clonotypes, under half of them owing to an unresolved V gene in the studies checked, with the rest unexplained. The V and J calls and clone size are taken from that table; D and trimming were inferred from the DNA. The sample table lists about 680,000 clones, roughly 94% of them with a count of one. The top ten clones comprise about 24% of the sample.

The chain employs TRBV9 and TRBJ2-5; TRBD1 might be the D gene, on 6 matching bases. The sequence was obtained from a man aged 30-40 years in good health. The material sequenced was naive CD8+ T cells sorted from blood. Taken with the paper, the label for cell subset or site translates to: CD45RA+CCR7+. Read as DNA, the sequence is TGTGCCAGCAGCGTGGACCAATTATCAGGGGCACAAGAGACCCAGTACTTC. Translated, this is CASSVDQLSGAQETQYF.